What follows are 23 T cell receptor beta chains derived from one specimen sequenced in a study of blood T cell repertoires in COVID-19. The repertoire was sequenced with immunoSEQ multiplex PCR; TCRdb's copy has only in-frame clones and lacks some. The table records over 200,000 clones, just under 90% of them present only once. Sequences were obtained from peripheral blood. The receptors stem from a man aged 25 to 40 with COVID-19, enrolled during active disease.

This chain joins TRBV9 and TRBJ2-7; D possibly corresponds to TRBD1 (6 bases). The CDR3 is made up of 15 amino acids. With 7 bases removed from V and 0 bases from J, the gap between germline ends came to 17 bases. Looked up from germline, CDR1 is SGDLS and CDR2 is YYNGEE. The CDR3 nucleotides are TGTGCCAGCTCACCCCAGGGGCCCACCTCCTACGAGCAGTACTTC. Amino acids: CASSPQGPTSYEQYF. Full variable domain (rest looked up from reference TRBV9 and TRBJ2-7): DSGVTQTPKHLITATGQRVTLRCSPRSGDLSVYWYQQSLDQGLQFLIQYYNGEERAKGNILERFSAQQFPDLHSELNLSSLELGDSALYFCASSPQGPTSYEQYFGPGTRLTVT.

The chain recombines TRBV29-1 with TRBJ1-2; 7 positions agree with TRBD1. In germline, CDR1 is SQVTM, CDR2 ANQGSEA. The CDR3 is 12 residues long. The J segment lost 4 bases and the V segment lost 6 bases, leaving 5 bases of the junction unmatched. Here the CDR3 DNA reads TGCAGCGTCTCACAGGGGCCCTATGGCTACACCTTC. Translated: CSVSQGPYGYTF.

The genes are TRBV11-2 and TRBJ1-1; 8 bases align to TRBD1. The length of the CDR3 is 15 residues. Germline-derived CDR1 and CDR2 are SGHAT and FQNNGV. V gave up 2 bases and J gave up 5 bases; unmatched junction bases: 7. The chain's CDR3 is CASSLTDRAGTEAFF. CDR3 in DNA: TGTGCCAGCAGCTTAACGGACAGGGCGGGGACTGAAGCTTTCTTT. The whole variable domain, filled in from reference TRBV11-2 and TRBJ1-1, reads EAGVAQSPRYKIIEKRQSVAFWCNPISGHATLYWYQQILGQGPKLLIQFQNNGVVDDSQLPKDRFSAERLKGVDSTLKIQPAKLEDSAVYLCASSLTDRAGTEAFFGQGTRLTVV.

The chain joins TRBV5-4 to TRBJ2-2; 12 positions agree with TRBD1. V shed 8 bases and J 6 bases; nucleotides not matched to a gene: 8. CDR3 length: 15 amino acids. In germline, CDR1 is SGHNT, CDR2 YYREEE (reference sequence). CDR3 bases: TGTGCCAGGGGACAGGGGGCAATTCGGTCCGGGGAGCTGTTTTTT. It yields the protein CARGQGAIRSGELFF.

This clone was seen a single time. CDR3 loop: CASSKRQGGGYTF. CDR3 nucleotides: TGTGCCAGTAGTAAGCGACAGGGGGGTGGCTACACCTTC. The chain employs TRBV19 and TRBJ1-2, with TRBD1 matching 9 bases. The CDR3 extends over 13 amino acids. Unmatched junction bases numbered 4, after V lost 4 bases and J lost 7 bases. The germline gives CDR1 LNHDA, CDR2 SQIVND (reference sequence).

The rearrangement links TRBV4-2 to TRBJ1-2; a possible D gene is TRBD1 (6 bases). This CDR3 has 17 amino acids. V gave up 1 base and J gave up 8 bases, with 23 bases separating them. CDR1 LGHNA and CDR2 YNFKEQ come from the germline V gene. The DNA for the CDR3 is TGTGCCAGCAGCCAAGCTCAGGAAGGGCAGGGGCGACGAGGCTACACCTTC. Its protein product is CASSQAQEGQGRRGYTF.

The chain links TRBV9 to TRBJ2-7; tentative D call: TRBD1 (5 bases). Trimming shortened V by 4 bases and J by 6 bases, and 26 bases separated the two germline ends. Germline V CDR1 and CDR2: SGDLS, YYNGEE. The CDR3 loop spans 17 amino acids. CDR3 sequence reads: CASSPRDWGPQGAEQYF. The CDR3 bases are TGTGCCAGCAGCCCTAGAGATTGGGGCCCGCAGGGTGCCGAGCAGTACTTC.

The CDR3: CASNPGTGFHTEAFF. Written as DNA, the CDR3 is TGTGCCAGTAACCCTGGGACAGGGTTCCACACTGAAGCTTTCTTT. The chain links TRBV19 to TRBJ1-1; TRBD1 matches 9 bases. This CDR3 contains 15 residues. V was pared by 7 bases and J by 3 bases, with 9 bases of the junction left unmatched. Looked up from germline, CDR1 is LNHDA and CDR2 is SQIVND (reference sequence).

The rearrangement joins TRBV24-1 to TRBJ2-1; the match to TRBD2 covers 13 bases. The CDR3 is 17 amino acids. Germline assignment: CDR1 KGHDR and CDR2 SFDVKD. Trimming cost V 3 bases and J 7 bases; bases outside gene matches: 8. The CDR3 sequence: CATSDPTSGRVRNEQFF. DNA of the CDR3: TGTGCCACCAGTGATCCTACTAGCGGGAGGGTGAGGAATGAGCAGTTCTTC.

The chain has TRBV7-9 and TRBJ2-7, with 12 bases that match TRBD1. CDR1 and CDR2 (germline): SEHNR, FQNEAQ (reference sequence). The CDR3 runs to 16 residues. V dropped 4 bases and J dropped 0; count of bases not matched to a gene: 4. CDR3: CASSSGDRGPSYEQYF. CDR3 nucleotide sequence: TGTGCCAGCAGCTCCGGGGACAGGGGGCCCTCCTACGAGCAGTACTTC.

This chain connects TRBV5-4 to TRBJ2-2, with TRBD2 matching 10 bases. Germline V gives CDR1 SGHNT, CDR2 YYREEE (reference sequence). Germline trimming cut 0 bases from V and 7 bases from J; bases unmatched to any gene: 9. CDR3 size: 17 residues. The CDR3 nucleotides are TGTGCCAGCAGCTTGGCCCTAGCGGGAGCTTTTGACGGGGAGCTGTTTTTT. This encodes CASSLALAGAFDGELFF. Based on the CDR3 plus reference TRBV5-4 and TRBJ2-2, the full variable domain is ETGVTQSPTHLIKTRGQQVTLRCSSQSGHNTVSWYQQALGQGPQFIFQYYREEENGRGNFPPRFSGLQFPNYSSELNVNALELDDSALYLCASSLALAGAFDGELFFGEGSRLTVL.

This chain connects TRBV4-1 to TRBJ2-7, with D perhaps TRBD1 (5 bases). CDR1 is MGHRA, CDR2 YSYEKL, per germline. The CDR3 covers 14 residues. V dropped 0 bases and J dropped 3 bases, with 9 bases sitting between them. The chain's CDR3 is CASSQDATVYEQYF. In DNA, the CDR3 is TGCGCCAGCAGCCAAGACGCGACAGTCTACGAGCAGTACTTC.

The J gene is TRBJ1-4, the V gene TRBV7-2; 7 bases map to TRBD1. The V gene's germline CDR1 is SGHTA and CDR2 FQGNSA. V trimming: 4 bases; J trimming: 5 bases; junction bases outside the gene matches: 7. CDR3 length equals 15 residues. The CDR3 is CASSSGDSSNEKLFF. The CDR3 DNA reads TGTGCCAGCAGCTCCGGGGACAGTTCCAATGAAAAACTGTTTTTT. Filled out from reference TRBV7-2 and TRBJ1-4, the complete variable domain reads GAGVSQSPSNKVTEKGKDVELRCDPISGHTALYWYRQSLGQGLEFLIYFQGNSAPDKSGLPSDRFSAERTGGSVSTLTIQRTQQEDSAVYLCASSSGDSSNEKLFFGSGTQLSVL.

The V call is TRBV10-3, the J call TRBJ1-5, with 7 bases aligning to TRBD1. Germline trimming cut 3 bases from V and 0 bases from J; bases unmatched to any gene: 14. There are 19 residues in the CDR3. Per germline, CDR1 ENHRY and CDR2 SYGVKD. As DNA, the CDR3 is TGTGCCATCAGTGAACAGGGGCAGAGTCCCCCATATAGCAATCAGCCCCAGCATTTT. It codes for CAISEQGQSPPYSNQPQHF.

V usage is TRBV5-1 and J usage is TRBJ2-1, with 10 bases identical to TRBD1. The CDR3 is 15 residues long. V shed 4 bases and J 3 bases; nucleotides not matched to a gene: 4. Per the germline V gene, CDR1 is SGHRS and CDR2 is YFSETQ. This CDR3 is CASSRGTGDYNEQFF. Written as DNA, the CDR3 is TGCGCCAGCAGCCGGGGGACAGGGGACTACAATGAGCAGTTCTTC.

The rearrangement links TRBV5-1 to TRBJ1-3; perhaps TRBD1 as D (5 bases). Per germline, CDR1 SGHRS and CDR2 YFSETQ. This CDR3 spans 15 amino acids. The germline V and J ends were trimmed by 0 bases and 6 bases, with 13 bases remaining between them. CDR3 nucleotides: TGCGCCAGCAGCTTGGCGCTGACAGAAGCAAACACCATATATTTT. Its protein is CASSLALTEANTIYF. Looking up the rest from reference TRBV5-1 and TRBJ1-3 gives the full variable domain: KAGVTQTPRYLIKTRGQQVTLSCSPISGHRSVSWYQQTPGQGLQFLFEYFSETQRNKGNFPGRFSGRQFSNSRSEMNVSTLELGDSALYLCASSLALTEANTIYFGEGSWLTVV.

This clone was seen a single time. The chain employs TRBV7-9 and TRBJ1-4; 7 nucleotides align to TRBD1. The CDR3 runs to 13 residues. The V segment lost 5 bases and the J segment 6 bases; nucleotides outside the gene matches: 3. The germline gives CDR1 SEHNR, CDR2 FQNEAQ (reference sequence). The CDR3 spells CASSPGTDEKLFF. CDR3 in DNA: TGTGCCAGCAGCCCTGGGACAGATGAAAAACTGTTTTTT.

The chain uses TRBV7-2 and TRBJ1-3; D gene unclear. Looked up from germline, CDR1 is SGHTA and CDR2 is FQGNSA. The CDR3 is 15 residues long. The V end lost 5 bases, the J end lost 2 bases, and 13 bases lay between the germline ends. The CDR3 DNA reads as TGTGCCAGCAGCCCGCATCGGGGTCCTGGAAACACCATATATTTT. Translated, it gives CASSPHRGPGNTIYF.

CDR3 loop: CASSLALTGDTQYF. For the CDR3, the DNA is TGTGCCAGCAGCTTAGCGTTGACAGGGGATACGCAGTATTTT. The V and J genes are TRBV11-2 and TRBJ2-3; 7 bases align to TRBD1. The trim removed 1 base at V and 6 bases at J, leaving 4 bases unmatched. This CDR3 region has 14 residues. CDR1 is SGHAT, CDR2 FQNNGV, per germline.

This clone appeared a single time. CDR3 protein: CASSLLVARDYNEQFF. Here the CDR3 DNA reads TGTGCCAGCAGCCTTCTTGTGGCCAGGGACTACAATGAGCAGTTCTTC. The J gene is TRBJ2-1, the V gene TRBV5-4; maybe TRBD1 (5 bases). CDR1 and CDR2 (germline): SGHNT, YYREEE (reference sequence). Trimming pared 4 bases from V and 3 bases from J, leaving 17 bases between. CDR3 length: 16 residues.

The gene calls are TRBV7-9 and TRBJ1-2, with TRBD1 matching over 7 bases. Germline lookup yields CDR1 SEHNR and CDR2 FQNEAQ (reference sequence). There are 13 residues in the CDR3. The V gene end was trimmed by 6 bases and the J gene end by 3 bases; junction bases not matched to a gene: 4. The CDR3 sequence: CASSSTGDYGYTF. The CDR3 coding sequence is TGTGCCAGCAGTTCCACAGGGGACTATGGCTACACCTTC. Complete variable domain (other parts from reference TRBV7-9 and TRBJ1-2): DTGVSQNPRHKITKRGQNVTFRCDPISEHNRLYWYRQTLGQGPEFLTYFQNEAQLEKSRLLSDRFSAERPKGSFSTLEIQRTEQGDSAMYLCASSSTGDYGYTFGSGTRLTVV.

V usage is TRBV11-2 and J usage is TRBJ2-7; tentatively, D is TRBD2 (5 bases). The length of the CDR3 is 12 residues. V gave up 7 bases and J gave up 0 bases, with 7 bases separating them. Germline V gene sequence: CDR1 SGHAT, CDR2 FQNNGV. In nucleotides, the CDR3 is TGTGCCAGCACTGGGAGCTCCTACGAGCAGTACTTC. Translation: CASTGSSYEQYF.

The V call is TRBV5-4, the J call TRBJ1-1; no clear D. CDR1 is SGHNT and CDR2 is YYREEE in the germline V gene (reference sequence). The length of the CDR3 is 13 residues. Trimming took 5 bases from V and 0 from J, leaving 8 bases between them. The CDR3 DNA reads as TGTGCCAGCAGTTCGAGCCTGAACACTGAAGCTTTCTTT. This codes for CASSSSLNTEAFF.